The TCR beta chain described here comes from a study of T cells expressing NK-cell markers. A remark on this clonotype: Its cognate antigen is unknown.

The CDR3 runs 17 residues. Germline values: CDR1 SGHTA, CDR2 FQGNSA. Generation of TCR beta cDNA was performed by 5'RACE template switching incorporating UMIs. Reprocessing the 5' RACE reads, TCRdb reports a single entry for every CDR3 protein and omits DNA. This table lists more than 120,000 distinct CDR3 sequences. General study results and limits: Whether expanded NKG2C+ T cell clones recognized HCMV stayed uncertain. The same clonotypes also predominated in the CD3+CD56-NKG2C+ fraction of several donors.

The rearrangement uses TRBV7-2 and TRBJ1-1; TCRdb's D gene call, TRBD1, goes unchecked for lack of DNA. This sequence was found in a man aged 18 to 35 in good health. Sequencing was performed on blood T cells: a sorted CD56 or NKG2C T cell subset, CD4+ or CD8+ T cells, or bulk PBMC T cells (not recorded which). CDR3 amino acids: CASSLGLTGERGTEAFF. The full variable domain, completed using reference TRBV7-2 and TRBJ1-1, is GAGVSQSPSNKVTEKGKDVELRCDPISGHTALYWYRQSLGQGLEFLIYFQGNSAPDKSGLPSDRFSAERTGGSVSTLTIQRTQQEDSAVYLCASSLGLTGERGTEAFFGQGTRLTVV.